The present TCR beta chain was sequenced within a study of OX40 agonist ivuxolimab in advanced cancers. Study-wide background: Ivuxolimab, an antibody acting as an agonist of OX40 (CD134), was used to treat patients.

Method: immunoSEQ multiplex PCR; TCRdb's copy keeps in-frame clones and lacks some. The sample includes about 20,000 clones, around nine tenths of them seen just once. J lost 4 bases, V lost 4 bases, and 7 bases had no gene match. Germline CDR1 and CDR2: MNHEY and SVGAGI. The CDR3 has 15 amino acids. The chain has TRBV6-5 and TRBJ2-5; 9 nucleotides align to TRBD1. The source material was CD4+ or CD8+ T cells sorted from blood, sampled in a trial of the OX40 agonist ivuxolimab. This sequence was found in an adult with an advanced solid tumor such as melanoma, head and neck, liver or kidney cancer. The CDR3 nucleotides read TGTGCCAGCAGTTCTACAGGGGGCAAATTAGAGACCCAGTACTTC. Residues: CASSSTGGKLETQYF.